What follows are 29 T cell receptor beta chains derived from one specimen sequenced in a study of cytomegalovirus exposure and HLA in healthy donors. Sequencing used immunoSEQ multiplex PCR; TCRdb keeps in-frame clones, though not all of them. In the table there are about 240,000 clones, 87% of which are singletons. What was sequenced was PBMCs. These receptors all come from a man aged 18 to 30 in good health and CMV-seronegative.

This chain connects TRBV27 to TRBJ1-5; D is unclear. With 5 bases removed from V and 6 bases from J, the gap between germline ends came to 23 bases. This CDR3 comprises 17 residues. Germline CDR1 is MNHEY and CDR2 is SMNVEV (reference sequence). This CDR3 reads CASSPTSGQAGSQPQHF. CDR3 nucleotides: TGTGCCAGCAGTCCAACCAGTGGGCAGGCCGGTTCTCAGCCCCAGCATTTT.

V and J are TRBV27 and TRBJ2-7; possibly TRBD2 for D (6 bases). With 3 bases removed from V and 3 bases from J, the gap between germline ends came to 12 bases. This CDR3 is built from 14 residues. Germline CDR1 and CDR2: MNHEY and SMNVEV (reference sequence). CDR3 residues: CASSFQDYGYEQYF. In nucleotides, the CDR3 is TGTGCCAGCAGTTTTCAGGACTACGGCTACGAGCAGTACTTC.

V gene TRBV10-3 combines with J gene TRBJ2-7; TRBD2 might be the D (5 bases). CDR1 and CDR2 (germline): ENHRY, SYGVKD. CDR3 length: 14 residues. V gave up 2 bases and J gave up 2 bases, with 10 bases separating them. CDR3 bases: TGTGCCATCAGTGAGGCGACCGGGACCTACGAGCAGTACTTC. This translates into CAISEATGTYEQYF.

The rearrangement links TRBV5-1 to TRBJ2-7; 7 bases line up with TRBD2. The CDR3 covers 16 residues. From germline, CDR1 is SGHRS and CDR2 YFSETQ. The V segment lost 0 bases and the J segment 2 bases; nucleotides outside the gene matches: 8. CDR3 coding DNA: TGCGCCAGCAGCTTGGGGCGGCTAGCGGAACCCTACGAGCAGTACTTC. It codes for CASSLGRLAEPYEQYF.

The chain uses TRBV7-2 and TRBJ2-5; 8 bases match TRBD2. The CDR3 has 16 amino acids. CDR1 and CDR2 from the germline V gene are SGHTA and FQGNSA. Germline trimming cut 5 bases from V and 0 bases from J; bases unmatched to any gene: 8. The CDR3 nucleotides read TGTGCCAGCAGCCCCCGTTTTAGCGGGAACCAAGAGACCCAGTACTTC. It is translated as CASSPRFSGNQETQYF. Drawing the rest from reference TRBV7-2 and TRBJ2-5, the complete variable domain is GAGVSQSPSNKVTEKGKDVELRCDPISGHTALYWYRQSLGQGLEFLIYFQGNSAPDKSGLPSDRFSAERTGGSVSTLTIQRTQQEDSAVYLCASSPRFSGNQETQYFGPGTRLLVL.

The chain couples TRBV28 to TRBJ1-2; D is uncertain. The germline gives CDR1 MDHEN, CDR2 SYDVKM. Trimming pared 7 bases from V and 1 base from J, leaving 7 bases between. This CDR3 contains 12 residues. The CDR3 loop reads CASKGSNYGYTF. DNA for the CDR3: TGTGCCAGCAAAGGGAGTAACTATGGCTACACCTTC.

This sequence joins TRBV19 and TRBJ1-2; D might be TRBD1 (6 bases). The CDR3 loop spans 15 amino acids. Trimming removed 4 bases at V and 5 bases at J, with 17 bases between. Germline assignment: CDR1 LNHDA and CDR2 SQIVND (reference sequence). DNA for the CDR3: TGTGCCAGTAGTACTCTAGGGGGACGCCGATATGGCTACACCTTC. This codes for CASSTLGGRRYGYTF. The complete variable domain, with remaining parts taken from reference TRBV19 and TRBJ1-2, reads DGGITQSPKYLFRKEGQNVTLSCEQNLNHDAMYWYRQDPGQGLRLIYYSQIVNDFQKGDIAEGYSVSREKKESFPLTVTSAQKNPTAFYLCASSTLGGRRYGYTFGSGTRLTVV.

The chain combines TRBV23-1 with TRBJ2-2, with a tentative D call TRBD1 (6 bases). TRBV23-1 is an ORF; its function is uncertain. The CDR3 length is 16 residues. The V gene lost 2 bases and the J gene lost 5 bases, with 15 bases spanning the gap. The CDR3 protein is CASSQPLQGPTGELFF. CDR3 nucleotide sequence: TGCGCCAGCAGTCAACCCCTACAGGGACCTACCGGGGAGCTGTTTTTT.

The chain uses TRBV5-8 and TRBJ1-2, with a possible D match to TRBD1 (5 bases). Germline assignment: CDR1 SGHTS and CDR2 YDEGEE. V shed 2 bases and J shed 8 bases, with 28 bases lying between them. The CDR3 totals 18 residues. The CDR3 DNA follows: TGTGCCAGCAGCTTCGGGTGGGGCAGTATCGGGTTCTTGTTGGGCTACACCTTC. It specifies CASSFGWGSIGFLLGYTF.

This rearrangement joins TRBV5-1 to TRBJ2-5; 7 positions match TRBD1. Germline lookup yields CDR1 SGHRS and CDR2 YFSETQ. J was trimmed by 3 bases and V by 2 bases; bases with no gene match: 4. The CDR3 length is 14 residues. CDR3 DNA: TGCGCCAGCAGCTTATCCGGGACAGAAGAGACCCAGTACTTC. It codes for CASSLSGTEETQYF.

This chain connects TRBV6-5 to TRBJ1-4, with D hard to call. The length of the CDR3 is 14 residues. Germline values: CDR1 MNHEY, CDR2 SVGAGI. V shed 0 bases and J shed 10 bases, with 12 bases lying between them. The CDR3 DNA reads as TGTGCCAGCAGTTACTCGGCTCCACCCGTAAAACTGTTTTTT. Encoded protein: CASSYSAPPVKLFF.

In regard to this clone: This sample also contains other DNA sequences that code for the same CDR3. The chain carries TRBV6-5 and TRBJ1-2; TRBD1 agrees at 7 bases. The CDR3 runs to 13 residues. V gave up 0 bases and J gave up 6 bases; unmatched junction bases: 1. Germline CDR1 is MNHEY and CDR2 is SVGAGI. The CDR3 nucleotides are TGTGCCAGCAGTTACTCAGGGACAGATGGCTACACCTTC. Translated: CASSYSGTDGYTF.

The rearrangement uses TRBV27 and TRBJ2-7; the D is unclear. Trimming took 2 bases from V and 0 from J, leaving 8 bases between them. In germline, CDR1 is MNHEY, CDR2 SMNVEV (reference sequence). This CDR3 region has 14 residues. Here the CDR3 reads CASSLPRLSYEQYF. In DNA form, the CDR3 reads TGTGCCAGCAGTTTACCGCGTCTCTCCTACGAGCAGTACTTC.

This clone was picked up one time. The rearrangement joins TRBV5-6 to TRBJ2-7; TRBD2 matches at 10 bases. The germline V gene has CDR1 SGHDT and CDR2 YYEEEE. J was trimmed by 3 bases and V by 1 base; bases with no gene match: 4. The CDR3 is 15 amino acids. CDR3 amino acids: CASSLIAGGFYEQYF. The CDR3 DNA is TGTGCCAGCAGCTTGATAGCGGGAGGATTCTACGAGCAGTACTTC.

The CDR3: CSVGLGGGVYEQYF. As DNA, the CDR3 is TGCAGCGTTGGCTTGGGCGGAGGGGTCTACGAGCAGTACTTC. This chain connects TRBV29-1 to TRBJ2-7, with D maybe TRBD2 (6 bases). The CDR3 runs to 14 residues. Per germline, CDR1 SQVTM and CDR2 ANQGSEA. Trimming pared 4 bases from V and 3 bases from J, leaving 16 bases between.

The gene calls are TRBV18 and TRBJ2-7; no reliable D call. CDR1 and CDR2 from the germline V gene are KGHSH and LQKENI. Trimming took 3 bases from V and 2 from J, leaving 14 bases between them. The CDR3 loop spans 15 amino acids. DNA for the CDR3: TGTGCCAGCTCACCTACCTCCGTACTCGCCTACGAGCAGTACTTC. Translating it yields CASSPTSVLAYEQYF.

The chain combines TRBV28 with TRBJ1-5; D is unclear. The CDR3 contains 14 residues. Trimming stripped 7 bases from V and 6 bases from J, with 16 bases between. Germline V gives CDR1 MDHEN, CDR2 SYDVKM. Here the CDR3 reads CASIEGLGIQPQHF. Written as DNA, the CDR3 is TGTGCCAGCATCGAGGGATTGGGGATTCAGCCCCAGCATTTT.

The chain uses TRBV10-1 and TRBJ1-5, with D perhaps matching TRBD1 (6 bases). The CDR3 is made up of 14 amino acids. Germline loops: CDR1 WNHNN, CDR2 SYGVQD (reference sequence). V was shortened by 7 bases and J by 2 bases, with 12 bases between the two germline ends. The chain's CDR3 is CASIQGIGNQPQHF. DNA of the CDR3: TGCGCCAGCATACAGGGAATTGGCAATCAGCCCCAGCATTTT.

The rearrangement joins TRBV6-5 to TRBJ2-2; the D gene is possibly TRBD1 (6 bases). The V gene's germline CDR1 is MNHEY and CDR2 SVGAGI. The CDR3 totals 13 residues. V lost 6 bases, J lost 6 bases, and 11 bases lay in between. The CDR3 coding sequence is TGTGCCAGCAGCCAACAGGGACCCGGGGAGCTGTTTTTT. Its protein is CASSQQGPGELFF.

The CDR3 bases are TGTGCCAGCAGGCCAGTAAAGAATCAGCCCCAGCATTTT. Protein: CASRPVKNQPQHF. The rearrangement links TRBV6-6 to TRBJ1-5; no firm D call. The CDR3 runs to 13 residues. V was trimmed by 6 bases and J by 4 bases, leaving 10 bases between them. The germline gives CDR1 MNHNY, CDR2 SVGAGI (reference sequence).

The gene calls are TRBV5-1 and TRBJ2-3, with D possibly being TRBD2 (7 bases). This CDR3 has 17 amino acids. V was cut by 5 bases and J by 0 bases, with 19 bases left in between. The germline V gene has CDR1 SGHRS and CDR2 YFSETQ. CDR3 protein: CASRLGTRGGSTDTQYF. The CDR3 nucleotides are TGCGCCAGCAGGCTGGGGACGAGGGGGGGCAGCACAGATACGCAGTATTTT.

CDR3 in amino acids: CASSLLLQETQYF. As DNA, the CDR3 is TGTGCCAGCTCCCTCCTCCTTCAAGAGACCCAGTACTTC. The J gene is TRBJ2-5, the V gene TRBV28; no firm D call. Germline CDR1 reads MDHEN; CDR2 reads SYDVKM. With 8 bases removed from V and 2 bases from J, the gap between germline ends came to 12 bases. CDR3 length: 13 amino acids.

The chain links TRBV2 to TRBJ2-2, with TRBD1 as a possible D gene (5 bases). CDR1 is SNHLY, CDR2 FYNNEI, per germline. Trimming shortened V by 2 bases and J by 0 bases, and 10 bases separated the two germline ends. This CDR3 contains 16 residues. CDR3 DNA: TGTGCCAGCAGTGAATTAGGGGCCCCGAACACCGGGGAGCTGTTTTTT. Protein product: CASSELGAPNTGELFF.

The table lists this clone with a few counts. This chain uses TRBV4-3 with TRBJ1-4, with D unclear. Germline CDR1 and CDR2: LGHNA and YSLEER. The CDR3 consists of 17 residues. V was clipped by 0 bases and J by 0 bases, with 11 bases between them. CDR3 in amino acids: CASSQDPRQSTNEKLFF. The DNA for the CDR3 is TGCGCCAGCAGCCAAGATCCCCGACAATCAACTAATGAAAAACTGTTTTTT.

The chain links TRBV30 to TRBJ1-1, with D possibly being TRBD1 (5 bases). Germline V lookup: CDR1 GTSNPN, CDR2 SVGIG (reference sequence). The CDR3 covers 14 residues. The V end was cut by 5 bases, the J end by 5 bases, with 18 bases between. The CDR3 loop reads CAWPPGLGTTEAFF. CDR3 bases: TGTGCCTGGCCGCCGGGACTGGGCACGACTGAAGCTTTCTTT.

This clone was counted a few times. The chain employs TRBV4-3 and TRBJ2-1; possible D gene TRBD2, 5 bases. Germline CDR1 is LGHNA and CDR2 is YSLEER. The CDR3 totals 15 residues. Trimming shortened V by 0 bases and J by 7 bases, and 13 bases separated the two germline ends. CDR3 in amino acids: CASSQETRSGNEQFF. CDR3 coding DNA: TGCGCCAGCAGCCAAGAGACCCGTTCGGGGAATGAGCAGTTCTTC.

V gene TRBV5-5 combines with J gene TRBJ2-7, with 9 bases aligning to TRBD1. The germline gives CDR1 SGHKS, CDR2 YYEKEE (reference sequence). There are 11 residues in the CDR3. J gave up 13 bases and V 4 bases, and 6 bases lay outside the gene matches. CDR3 DNA: TGTGCCAGCAGCAGACGACAGGGGGAATACTTC. Residues: CASSRRQGEYF.

The rearrangement uses TRBV4-3 and TRBJ2-7; 9 positions match TRBD1. Germline CDR1 is LGHNA and CDR2 is YSLEER. V trimming: 0 bases; J trimming: 3 bases; junction bases outside the gene matches: 6. The CDR3 has 16 residues. The CDR3 region has the DNA TGCGCCAGCAGCCAAGATAGTGGACAGGGGAACTACGAGCAGTACTTC. Protein: CASSQDSGQGNYEQYF.

This chain links TRBV5-1 with TRBJ2-3; TRBD1 matches at 7 bases. Germline CDR1 reads SGHRS; CDR2 reads YFSETQ. This CDR3 spans 16 amino acids. The trim removed 4 bases at V and 5 bases at J, leaving 13 bases unmatched. The CDR3 here is CASSAPGTELLDTQYF. For the CDR3, the DNA is TGCGCCAGCAGCGCTCCCGGGACAGAACTTTTAGATACGCAGTATTTT.